The clone carrying this T cell receptor (beta chain) came up once. The sample is drawn from a study of blood T cell repertoires in COVID-19. The CDR3 totals 15 residues. The V and J ends lost 1 base and 4 bases, in that order; junction bases with no gene match: 3. Germline CDR1 is SGHVS and CDR2 is FNYEAQ. Sequenced by immunoSEQ multiplex PCR; TCRdb stores in-frame clones only, minus some. The sample holds some 290,000 clones, 75% to 90% seen once. The chain has TRBV7-6 and TRBJ1-4; 7 bases line up with TRBD1. The sequenced sample was peripheral blood. The sequence was obtained from a woman in her twenties or thirties with COVID-19, enrolled during active disease. For the CDR3, the DNA is TGTGCCAGCAGCTTAGGGGGACAGAATAATGAAAAACTGTTTTTT. It is translated as CASSLGGQNNEKLFF. The variable domain in full, completed from reference TRBV7-6 and TRBJ1-4, reads GAGVSQSPRYKVTKRGQDVALRCDPISGHVSLYWYRQALGQGPEFLTYFNYEAQQDKSGLPNDRFSAERPEGSISTLTIQRTEQRDSAMYRCASSLGGQNNEKLFFGSGTQLSVL.